The clone carrying this TCR beta chain has only one observation. This sample was taken from a study of blood T cell repertoires in COVID-19. Trimming pared 3 bases from V and 8 bases from J, leaving 17 bases between. The germline CDR1 and CDR2 sequences are SGHRS and YFSETQ. The CDR3 loop spans 14 amino acids. The protocol was immunoSEQ multiplex PCR, while the TCRdb copy is restricted to in-frame clones and leaves out a portion. The sample shows 240,000 or so clones, around 79% of them seen only once. V usage is TRBV5-1 and J usage is TRBJ1-2; D perhaps matches TRBD1 (6 bases). The TCR was taken from a woman older than 75 with acute or convalescent COVID-19. The sample taken for sequencing was peripheral blood. CDR3 sequence (DNA): TGCGCCAGCAGCTCAAGGGCGGGGGCAGGGGGCTACACCTTC. It is translated as CASSSRAGAGGYTF.